The 22 T cell receptor beta chains below were found in one sample sequenced in a study of control samples from healthy donors and cancer patients. TCRdb's table, derived via immunoSEQ multiplex PCR, lists solely in-frame clones and lacks some. The table lists 150,000 or so clones, approximately 94% of them singletons, with about 12% in the top ten. Input material: blood. The receptors stem from a man aged 40-49 years in good health.

This chain joins TRBV12-3 or TRBV12-4 and TRBJ1-5, with D possibly matching TRBD1 (6 bases). The V end lost 5 bases, the J end lost 4 bases, and 9 bases lay between the germline ends. The CDR3 totals 13 residues. This chain's CDR3 is CASSATGNQPQHF. The DNA of the CDR3 is TGTGCCAGCAGTGCAACAGGGAATCAGCCCCAGCATTTT.

The chain joins TRBV19 to TRBJ2-7, with TRBD2 as a possible D gene (6 bases). V dropped 8 bases and J dropped 7 bases, with 18 bases sitting between them. The CDR3 runs to 13 residues. The V gene's germline CDR1 is LNHDA and CDR2 SQIVND (reference sequence). The CDR3 loop reads CASASGVPREQYF. The CDR3 DNA reads TGTGCCAGTGCCTCGGGGGTTCCCAGGGAGCAGTACTTC.

The chain joins TRBV28 to TRBJ2-1; 11 bases match TRBD2. Germline CDR1 reads MDHEN; CDR2 reads SYDVKM. V was clipped by 3 bases and J by 0 bases; unmatched bases: 13. This CDR3 is built from 20 residues. The CDR3 DNA reads as TGTGCCAGCAGTTTCTTTATGGGACTAGCGGAACGGTTCTCCTACAATGAGCAGTTCTTC. Translating gives CASSFFMGLAERFSYNEQFF.

The CDR3 here is CASSSRGSNQPQHF. Written as DNA, the CDR3 is TGTGCCAGCAGCTCCAGGGGTAGCAATCAGCCCCAGCATTTT. V and J are TRBV5-6 and TRBJ1-5, with a possible D match to TRBD1 (6 bases). The CDR3 covers 14 residues. Per the germline V gene, CDR1 is SGHDT and CDR2 is YYEEEE. V was cut by 3 bases and J by 0 bases, with 7 bases left in between.

The V and J genes are TRBV27 and TRBJ2-2, with TRBD1 as a possible D gene (6 bases). The V gene lost 6 bases and the J gene lost 1 base, with 12 bases spanning the gap. The V gene's germline CDR1 is MNHEY and CDR2 SMNVEV (reference sequence). This CDR3 is built from 15 residues. Here the CDR3 DNA reads TGTGCCAGCAGGAACCCGGGACAGAACACCGGGGAGCTGTTTTTT. Its protein product is CASRNPGQNTGELFF.

This sequence joins TRBV15 and TRBJ2-1; D is perhaps TRBD1 or TRBD2 (5 bases each). The V gene's germline CDR1 is LNHNV and CDR2 YYDKDF (reference sequence). This CDR3 has 13 amino acids. V was clipped by 3 bases and J by 8 bases, with 11 bases between them. CDR3 protein: CATSSLRDHEQFF. In DNA form, the CDR3 reads TGTGCCACCAGCAGCCTCCGGGACCATGAGCAGTTCTTC.

The chain couples TRBV11-2 to TRBJ1-2; D not certain. CDR3 length: 12 residues. V lost 2 bases and J lost 8, with 9 bases in between. Per germline, CDR1 SGHAT and CDR2 FQNNGV. In DNA form, the CDR3 reads TGTGCCAGCAGCTTATATTGGGTAGGCTACACCTTC. This sequence encodes CASSLYWVGYTF.

V is TRBV6-7 and J is TRBJ2-7; D is tentatively TRBD1 or TRBD2 (5 bases each). TRBV6-7 is an open reading frame, and its role is uncertain. The ends were cut back, 8 bases at V and 0 bases at J, with 17 bases in the middle. The CDR3 totals 15 residues. The CDR3 sequence is CASLSSRDHSYEQYF. In DNA form, the CDR3 reads TGTGCCAGCCTTAGTTCCCGGGACCACTCCTACGAGCAGTACTTC.

This chain joins TRBV5-1 and TRBJ2-2; D remains ambiguous. Looked up from germline, CDR1 is SGHRS and CDR2 is YFSETQ. V lost 0 bases and J lost 0, with 12 bases in between. This CDR3 is built from 17 residues. This chain's CDR3 is CASSLEPSGSNTGELFF. As DNA, the CDR3 is TGCGCCAGCAGCTTGGAGCCCAGTGGTTCGAACACCGGGGAGCTGTTTTTT.

V and J are TRBV15 and TRBJ1-6; TRBD1 is a possible D gene (6 bases). V was pared by 1 base and J by 10 bases, with 17 bases between. The CDR3 covers 16 residues. CDR1 and CDR2 (germline): LNHNV, YYDKDF (reference sequence). The CDR3 DNA is TGTGCCACCAGCAGAGGGAAACGGGGGGCAGGGTCACCCCTCCACTTT. Protein: CATSRGKRGAGSPLHF. Drawing the rest from reference TRBV15 and TRBJ1-6, the complete variable domain is DAMVIQNPRYQVTQFGKPVTLSCSQTLNHNVMYWYQQKSSQAPKLLFHYYDKDFNNEADTPDNFQSRRPNTSFCFLDIRSPGLGDTAMYLCATSRGKRGAGSPLHFGNGTRLTVT.

J is TRBJ2-7 and V is TRBV28, with 11 positions matching TRBD1. There are 15 residues in the CDR3. V shed 5 bases and J 3 bases; nucleotides not matched to a gene: 6. Germline CDR1 is MDHEN and CDR2 is SYDVKM. In nucleotides, the CDR3 is TGTGCCAGCAGTCCACCAGGGACAGGGGGCTACGAGCAGTACTTC. This codes for CASSPPGTGGYEQYF.

This clone is a singleton in its sample. The chain joins TRBV11-2 to TRBJ2-5; no definite D call. Germline CDR1 SGHAT, CDR2 FQNNGV. The CDR3 runs 15 residues. Trimming pared 3 bases from V and 4 bases from J, leaving 15 bases between. Here the CDR3 DNA reads TGTGCCAGCAGCTTGTACGACCTTCGCGTAGAGACCCAGTACTTC. It encodes CASSLYDLRVETQYF. Based on the CDR3 plus reference TRBV11-2 and TRBJ2-5, the full variable domain is EAGVAQSPRYKIIEKRQSVAFWCNPISGHATLYWYQQILGQGPKLLIQFQNNGVVDDSQLPKDRFSAERLKGVDSTLKIQPAKLEDSAVYLCASSLYDLRVETQYFGPGTRLLVL.

V usage is TRBV30 and J usage is TRBJ1-2, with D maybe TRBD1 (5 bases). Looked up from germline, CDR1 is GTSNPN and CDR2 is SVGIG (reference sequence). Trimming cost V 4 bases and J 2 bases, with 11 bases left between them. This CDR3 spans 13 amino acids. CDR3 nucleotide sequence: TGTGCCTGGAAATCACGGGGGAACTATGGCTACACCTTC. It translates to CAWKSRGNYGYTF.

The J gene is TRBJ2-1, the V gene TRBV9, with 10 bases that match TRBD2. This CDR3 comprises 18 residues. V lost 4 bases, J lost 6 bases, and 16 bases stayed unmatched. CDR1 is SGDLS and CDR2 is YYNGEE in the germline V gene. The CDR3 reads CASSPNHGGGTSVNEQFF. CDR3 coding DNA: TGTGCCAGCAGCCCCAACCATGGGGGGGGGACTAGCGTCAATGAGCAGTTCTTC. Using reference TRBV9 and TRBJ2-1 for the parts outside the CDR3, the full variable domain is DSGVTQTPKHLITATGQRVTLRCSPRSGDLSVYWYQQSLDQGLQFLIQYYNGEERAKGNILERFSAQQFPDLHSELNLSSLELGDSALYFCASSPNHGGGTSVNEQFFGPGTRLTVL.

The chain combines TRBV9 with TRBJ2-1, with D possibly called TRBD1 or TRBD2 (5 bases each). The V end was cut by 2 bases, the J end by 7 bases, with 19 bases between. The CDR3 runs 16 residues. Germline assignment: CDR1 SGDLS and CDR2 YYNGEE. CDR3 loop: CASSVGPSRGENEQFF. CDR3 nucleotides: TGTGCCAGCAGCGTGGGACCCTCCCGAGGAGAGAATGAGCAGTTCTTC.

The chain recombines TRBV2 with TRBJ1-3; 10 nucleotides agree with TRBD1. The CDR3 runs 15 residues. V lost 7 bases, J lost 4 bases, and 7 bases stayed unmatched. Germline CDR1 is SNHLY and CDR2 is FYNNEI. CDR3 amino acids: CASNRDRGQGNTIYF. The DNA for the CDR3 is TGTGCCAGCAACCGCGACAGGGGGCAAGGAAACACCATATATTTT.

The J gene is TRBJ1-2, the V gene TRBV24-1; TRBD1 agrees at 10 bases. The germline V gene has CDR1 KGHDR and CDR2 SFDVKD. CDR3 length equals 14 residues. V shed 3 bases, J shed 8 bases, and the junction held 5 bases outside the gene matches. This chain's CDR3 is CATSDRDRGGGYTF. The CDR3 DNA sequence: TGTGCCACCAGTGATAGGGACAGGGGTGGAGGCTACACCTTC.

This chain links TRBV2 with TRBJ2-2, with D unclear. This CDR3 region has 13 residues. Germline CDR1 reads SNHLY; CDR2 reads FYNNEI. The V and J ends lost 2 bases and 5 bases respectively, with 6 bases between them. In DNA form, the CDR3 reads TGTGCCAGCAGTGAACGGGTAACCGGGGAGCTGTTTTTT. It codes for CASSERVTGELFF. The full variable domain, in which reference TRBV2 and TRBJ2-2 provide the parts outside the CDR3, is EPEVTQTPSHQVTQMGQEVILRCVPISNHLYFYWYRQILGQKVEFLVSFYNNEISEKSEIFDDQFSVERPDGSNFTLKIRSTKLEDSAMYFCASSERVTGELFFGEGSRLTVL.

As DNA, the CDR3 is TGTGCCACCAGTGATCCCCGACAGGGGGCTAACTATGGCTACACCTTC. Protein sequence: CATSDPRQGANYGYTF. The chain carries TRBV24-1 and TRBJ1-2; 9 positions match TRBD1. The CDR3 is 16 residues long. The V gene end was trimmed by 3 bases and the J gene end by 0 bases; junction bases not matched to a gene: 4. Germline CDR1 is KGHDR and CDR2 is SFDVKD.

This rearrangement joins TRBV5-1 to TRBJ2-2; 7 bases are shared with TRBD1. CDR1 is SGHRS, CDR2 YFSETQ, per germline. This CDR3 is 16 amino acids long. Germline trimming cut 3 bases from V and 1 base from J; bases unmatched to any gene: 6. The DNA of the CDR3 is TGCGCCAGCAGCTCATACAGGGGACAGAACACCGGGGAGCTGTTTTTT. It translates to CASSSYRGQNTGELFF.

The chain links TRBV19 to TRBJ1-5; D ambiguous. Per germline, CDR1 LNHDA and CDR2 SQIVND (reference sequence). This CDR3 is built from 12 residues. Between the trimmed V and J ends, which lost 3 bases and 6 bases, there was a span of 6 bases. The CDR3 here is CASSIPTQPQHF. CDR3 in DNA: TGTGCCAGTAGTATCCCCACTCAGCCCCAGCATTTT.

The chain has TRBV11-2 and TRBJ2-5; no definite D call. V was clipped by 6 bases and J by 3 bases, with 5 bases between them. The CDR3 totals 11 residues. CDR1 and CDR2 (germline): SGHAT, FQNNGV. CDR3 DNA sequence: TGTGCCAGCAGGATTAAAGAGACCCAGTACTTC. It translates to CASRIKETQYF.